These 5 T cell receptor beta chains were all obtained from the same sample, sequenced in a study of cytomegalovirus exposure and HLA in healthy donors. Both 60 Vbeta primers and 13 Jbeta primers went into the PCR. TCRdb's copy holds only in-frame clones and misses some; the assay was immunoSEQ multiplex PCR. This sample yields 55,000 to 75,000 clones, of which 62% are seen a single time; around 2.8% belongs to the top ten. Material: PBMCs. Source of these receptors: a man aged 25-45 years in good health and CMV-seronegative.

J is TRBJ1-6 and V is TRBV5-1; 7 bases match TRBD1. In germline, CDR1 is SGHRS, CDR2 YFSETQ. The J segment lost 9 bases and the V segment lost 0 bases, leaving 6 bases of the junction unmatched. The CDR3 loop spans 15 amino acids. CDR3 DNA: TGCGCCAGCAGCTTGGCAGAACAGGGGACTTCACCCCTCCACTTT. As protein: CASSLAEQGTSPLHF.

J is TRBJ2-5 and V is TRBV25-1; D perhaps matches TRBD1 (5 bases). CDR1 and CDR2 from the germline V gene are MGHDK and SYGVNS. The CDR3 contains 11 residues. CDR3 in DNA: TGTGCTGCCAGGGCCCGAGAGACCCAGTACTTC. It is translated as CAARARETQYF.

The chain links TRBV6-1 to TRBJ1-1; 7 bases are a match to TRBD1. This CDR3 comprises 13 residues. With V trimmed by 7 bases and J by 3 bases, 5 bases remained unmatched. Germline values: CDR1 MNHNS, CDR2 SASEGT. CDR3 region: CASIITGDTEAFF. DNA of the CDR3: TGTGCCAGCATCATCACAGGGGACACTGAAGCTTTCTTT.

The chain carries TRBV4-1 and TRBJ2-2, with 11 bases fitting TRBD2. CDR3 length equals 17 residues. V shed 2 bases and J 8 bases; nucleotides not matched to a gene: 10. The germline V gene has CDR1 MGHRA and CDR2 YSYEKL. The CDR3 DNA reads as TGCGCCAGCAGCCAAAAACTAGCGGGGGATATAAAGGGGGAGCTGTTTTTT. Translation gives CASSQKLAGDIKGELFF.

V usage is TRBV5-1 and J usage is TRBJ1-3; D gene uncertain. Germline CDR1 is SGHRS and CDR2 is YFSETQ. The CDR3 consists of 15 residues. The V and J ends lost 4 bases and 5 bases respectively, with 16 bases between them. The CDR3 sequence: CASSPSGERRNTIYF. The CDR3 DNA reads TGCGCCAGCAGCCCATCCGGGGAAAGACGAAACACCATATATTTT.